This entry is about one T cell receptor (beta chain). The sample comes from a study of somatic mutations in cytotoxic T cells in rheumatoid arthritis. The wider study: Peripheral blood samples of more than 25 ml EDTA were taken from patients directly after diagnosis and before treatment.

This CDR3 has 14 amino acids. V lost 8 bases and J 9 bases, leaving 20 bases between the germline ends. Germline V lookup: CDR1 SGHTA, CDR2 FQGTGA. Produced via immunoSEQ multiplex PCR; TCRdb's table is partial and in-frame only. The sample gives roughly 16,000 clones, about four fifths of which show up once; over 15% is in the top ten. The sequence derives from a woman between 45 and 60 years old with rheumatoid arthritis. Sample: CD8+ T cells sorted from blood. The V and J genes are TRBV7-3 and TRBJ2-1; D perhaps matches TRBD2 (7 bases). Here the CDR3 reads CASGEGRKGGEQFF. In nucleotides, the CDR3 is TGTGCCAGCGGGGAGGGGAGAAAAGGGGGTGAGCAGTTCTTC.